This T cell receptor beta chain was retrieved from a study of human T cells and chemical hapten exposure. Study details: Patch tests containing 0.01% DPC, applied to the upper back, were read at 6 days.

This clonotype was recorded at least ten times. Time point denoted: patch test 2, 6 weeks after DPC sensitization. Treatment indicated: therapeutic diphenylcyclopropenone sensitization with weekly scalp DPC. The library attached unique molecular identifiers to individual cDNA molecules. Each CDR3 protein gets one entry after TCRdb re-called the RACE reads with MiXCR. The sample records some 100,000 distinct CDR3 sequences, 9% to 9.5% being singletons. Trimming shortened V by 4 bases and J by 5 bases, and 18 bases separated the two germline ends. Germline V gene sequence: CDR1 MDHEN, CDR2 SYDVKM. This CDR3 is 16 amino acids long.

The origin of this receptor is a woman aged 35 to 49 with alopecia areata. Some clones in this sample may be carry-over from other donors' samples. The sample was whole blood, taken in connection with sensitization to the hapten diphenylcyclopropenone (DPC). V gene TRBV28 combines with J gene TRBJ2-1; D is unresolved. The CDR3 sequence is CASSSDLYPRDNEQFF. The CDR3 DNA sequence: TGTGCCAGCAGTTCCGACCTCTACCCTCGTGACAATGAGCAGTTCTTC.